Below are 30 T cell receptor beta chains sequenced from a single sample in a study of cytomegalovirus exposure and HLA in healthy donors. Vbeta (60) and Jbeta (13) primers were used in the PCR. Libraries were prepared by immunoSEQ multiplex PCR; TCRdb keeps only in-frame clonotypes and omits some of them. The repertoire holds 150,000 to 200,000 clones, with under 85% as singletons. The sequenced sample consisted of PBMCs. These receptors were collected from a man aged 50 to 60 in good health and CMV-seropositive.

This chain links TRBV9 with TRBJ2-3; 12 nucleotides align to TRBD2. This CDR3 is built from 16 residues. Germline-derived CDR1 and CDR2 are SGDLS and YYNGEE. Trimming cost V 3 bases and J 0 bases; bases outside gene matches: 2. The CDR3 nucleotides are TGTGCCAGCAGCGCGGGGACTAGCGGGAGCACAGATACGCAGTATTTT. Residues: CASSAGTSGSTDTQYF.

J is TRBJ2-6 and V is TRBV2; TRBD1 is a possible D gene (6 bases). The ends were cut back, 6 bases at V and 0 bases at J, with 9 bases in the middle. Looked up from germline, CDR1 is SNHLY and CDR2 is FYNNEI. The CDR3 is 15 residues long. CDR3 amino acids: CASRKDSSGANVLTF. The CDR3 DNA is TGTGCCAGCAGAAAGGACAGCTCTGGGGCCAACGTCCTGACTTTC.

The chain recombines TRBV29-1 with TRBJ2-5; 8 nucleotides match TRBD1. This CDR3 is 13 amino acids long. V lost 6 bases and J lost 4; bases outside the gene matches: 7. Looked up from germline, CDR1 is SQVTM and CDR2 is ANQGSEA. The CDR3 DNA follows: TGCAGCGTCGACCGGACAGGGCGAGAGACCCAGTACTTC. This codes for CSVDRTGRETQYF.

The chain's CDR3 is CASSYDGGVKNIQYF. CDR3 bases: TGTGCCAGCAGTTACGATGGAGGGGTCAAAAACATTCAGTACTTC. This chain uses TRBV6-5 with TRBJ2-4, with D maybe TRBD2 (6 bases). V was clipped by 2 bases and J by 3 bases, with 11 bases between them. Per the germline V gene, CDR1 is MNHEY and CDR2 is SVGAGI. The CDR3 covers 15 residues.

The CDR3 region is CASRTTGNVITDTQYF. The DNA for the CDR3 is TGTGCCAGCAGAACAACAGGGAACGTAATCACAGATACGCAGTATTTT. V is TRBV11-2 and J is TRBJ2-3, with D maybe TRBD1 (6 bases). The V end lost 6 bases, the J end lost 2 bases, and 18 bases lay between the germline ends. The CDR3 loop spans 16 amino acids. The germline V gene has CDR1 SGHAT and CDR2 FQNNGV. Full variable domain (rest looked up from reference TRBV11-2 and TRBJ2-3): EAGVAQSPRYKIIEKRQSVAFWCNPISGHATLYWYQQILGQGPKLLIQFQNNGVVDDSQLPKDRFSAERLKGVDSTLKIQPAKLEDSAVYLCASRTTGNVITDTQYFGPGTRLTVL.

The V and J genes are TRBV27 and TRBJ2-1, with 8 nucleotides matching TRBD2. Trimming cost V 6 bases and J 5 bases; bases outside gene matches: 3. Germline V gene data show CDR1 as MNHEY and CDR2 as SMNVEV (reference sequence). This CDR3 has 13 residues. CDR3 in amino acids: CASRRLANNEQFF. CDR3 coding DNA: TGTGCCAGCAGGCGACTAGCGAACAATGAGCAGTTCTTC.

This clone was seen more than once but under ten times. V usage is TRBV6-1 and J usage is TRBJ1-6; D unresolved. This CDR3 comprises 13 residues. From germline, CDR1 is MNHNS and CDR2 SASEGT. The V gene lost 6 bases and the J gene lost 6 bases, with 9 bases spanning the gap. The CDR3 spells CASRGGINSPLHF. In nucleotides, the CDR3 is TGTGCCAGCAGAGGAGGGATTAATTCACCCCTCCACTTT.

The chain carries TRBV2 and TRBJ2-7; TRBD2 is a possible D gene (7 bases). Trimming shortened V by 7 bases and J by 7 bases, and 23 bases separated the two germline ends. Germline CDR1 SNHLY, CDR2 FYNNEI. This CDR3 spans 15 amino acids. The CDR3 nucleotides are TGTGCCAGCATTCCACGTCGGGGGGCTCTGGGGGAGCAGTACTTC. This sequence encodes CASIPRRGALGEQYF.

This clone was seen only once. The gene calls are TRBV11-3 and TRBJ1-1; 7 positions match TRBD1. CDR1 and CDR2 (germline): SGHNT, YENEEA. This CDR3 spans 14 amino acids. V gave up 1 base and J gave up 6 bases; unmatched junction bases: 5. CDR3 protein: CASSLGVTGAEAFF. The CDR3 coding sequence is TGTGCCAGCAGCTTAGGGGTTACAGGGGCTGAAGCTTTCTTT.

This clone was detected only once. The chain links TRBV27 to TRBJ1-5; D is undetermined. Germline V gene data show CDR1 as MNHEY and CDR2 as SMNVEV (reference sequence). This CDR3 spans 13 amino acids. Trimming pared 3 bases from V and 4 bases from J, leaving 7 bases between. The CDR3 bases are TGTGCCAGCAGTTTTCGGGGAAATCAGCCCCAGCATTTT. It encodes CASSFRGNQPQHF.

Of note for this clone: Relative to the germline gene, one junction end is altered; a read error may explain this. The chain has TRBV5-4 and TRBJ2-5, with 12 positions matching TRBD2. CDR3 length: 14 residues. Germline V CDR1 and CDR2: SGHNT, YYREEE (reference sequence). The CDR3 coding sequence is TGCGCAGACTCTAGCGGGGGGGCCTCGGAGACCCAGTACTTC. Translation: CADSSGGASETQYF.

The V gene is TRBV13, the J gene TRBJ2-7, with TRBD1 matching over 10 bases. This CDR3 spans 14 amino acids. Germline loops: CDR1 PRHDT, CDR2 FYEKMQ (reference sequence). V dropped 5 bases and J dropped 3; count of bases not matched to a gene: 4. As DNA, the CDR3 is TGTGCCAGCAGCAAGACAGGGGGCGTCTACGAGCAGTACTTC. Its protein is CASSKTGGVYEQYF.

This chain joins TRBV4-1 and TRBJ2-3, with 10 bases fitting TRBD2. The V and J ends lost 6 bases and 0 bases, in that order; junction bases with no gene match: 6. The CDR3 spans 16 residues. Germline values: CDR1 MGHRA, CDR2 YSYEKL. In nucleotides, the CDR3 is TGCGCCAGCAGGCGGACTAGCGGAGCTAGCACAGATACGCAGTATTTT. Protein: CASRRTSGASTDTQYF.

This chain connects TRBV29-1 to TRBJ2-3; 11 nucleotides agree with TRBD2. V trimming: 5 bases; J trimming: 0 bases; junction bases outside the gene matches: 7. This CDR3 has 16 amino acids. The V gene's germline CDR1 is SQVTM and CDR2 ANQGSEA. CDR3 protein: CSVLKTSGTSTDTQYF. The DNA for the CDR3 is TGCAGCGTTCTAAAGACTAGCGGGACTAGCACAGATACGCAGTATTTT.

The rearrangement joins TRBV5-1 to TRBJ2-1; 10 nucleotides align to TRBD2. Germline lookup yields CDR1 SGHRS and CDR2 YFSETQ. With V trimmed by 0 bases and J by 5 bases, 5 bases remained unmatched. The CDR3 is made up of 16 amino acids. The CDR3, as DNA: TGCGCCAGCAGCTTGGCAGCGGGGGGGGGAAACAATGAGCAGTTCTTC. It is translated as CASSLAAGGGNNEQFF. Complete variable domain (other parts from reference TRBV5-1 and TRBJ2-1): KAGVTQTPRYLIKTRGQQVTLSCSPISGHRSVSWYQQTPGQGLQFLFEYFSETQRNKGNFPGRFSGRQFSNSRSEMNVSTLELGDSALYLCASSLAAGGGNNEQFFGPGTRLTVL.

This sequence joins TRBV11-2 and TRBJ2-3; TRBD1 might be the D (6 bases). Germline V gene data show CDR1 as SGHAT and CDR2 as FQNNGV. V gave up 3 bases and J gave up 1 base, with 11 bases separating them. This CDR3 is built from 15 residues. CDR3 DNA: TGTGCCAGCAGCTTTCAGGGGCCGGGCACAGATACGCAGTATTTT. Amino acid sequence: CASSFQGPGTDTQYF.

V is TRBV14 and J is TRBJ2-7; 8 bases line up with TRBD2. V shed 3 bases, J shed 5 bases, and the junction held 9 bases outside the gene matches. The CDR3 has 15 amino acids. CDR1 is SGHDN and CDR2 is FVKESK in the germline V gene. CDR3 coding DNA: TGTGCCAGCAGCCATACAGCGGGAGCATGGAACGAGCAGTACTTC. As protein: CASSHTAGAWNEQYF.

CDR3 sequence: CASSDGGRGGRETQYF. CDR3 bases: TGTGCCAGCAGTGACGGGGGGAGGGGGGGGCGAGAGACCCAGTACTTC. This sequence joins TRBV6-1 and TRBJ2-5; tentatively, D is TRBD2 (7 bases). CDR1 MNHNS and CDR2 SASEGT come from the germline V gene. This CDR3 region has 16 residues. V lost 3 bases and J lost 4, with 18 bases in between.

This sequence joins TRBV29-1 and TRBJ2-7; TRBD1 agrees at 11 bases. This CDR3 is built from 11 residues. Germline assignment: CDR1 SQVTM and CDR2 ANQGSEA. With V trimmed by 7 bases and J by 7 bases, 3 bases remained unmatched. CDR3 protein: CSADRGREQYF. The CDR3 bases are TGCAGCGCGGACAGGGGGCGGGAGCAGTACTTC.

This clone was seen only a few times. V and J are TRBV5-4 and TRBJ2-1; TRBD2 aligns across 12 bases. The V and J ends lost 5 bases and 5 bases, in that order; junction bases with no gene match: 8. The CDR3 extends over 16 amino acids. Germline V gene data show CDR1 as SGHNT and CDR2 as YYREEE (reference sequence). The CDR3 bases are TGTGCCAGCAGGCGTCGACTAGCGGGAGTCCACAATGAGCAGTTCTTC. Translated: CASRRRLAGVHNEQFF.

This chain connects TRBV7-9 to TRBJ2-7, with a tentative D call TRBD1 (5 bases). The germline V gene has CDR1 SEHNR and CDR2 FQNEAQ (reference sequence). Deletions cut 3 bases from V and 8 bases from J, with 11 bases between. This CDR3 has 12 residues. The CDR3 DNA reads as TGTGCCAGCAGCTTTCCCAGGGAAAAGCAGTACTTC. It yields the protein CASSFPREKQYF.

This rearrangement joins TRBV7-2 to TRBJ2-3; no definite D call. The CDR3 contains 12 residues. Germline V gives CDR1 SGHTA, CDR2 FQGNSA. Trimming pared 5 bases from V and 2 bases from J, leaving 5 bases between. CDR3 DNA sequence: TGTGCCAGCAGCACCTACACAGATACGCAGTATTTT. Translating it yields CASSTYTDTQYF.

The chain links TRBV21-1 to TRBJ2-2; whether TRBD1, the table's D call, matches the DNA was not checked. TRBV21-1 is a known pseudogene. The CDR3 consists of 14 residues. The CDR3: CASSKADTTGELFF. In DNA form, the CDR3 reads TGTGCCAGCAGCAAAGCGGACACCACCGGGGAGCTGTTTTTT.

The chain joins TRBV6-5 to TRBJ2-7; 7 nucleotides agree with TRBD2. Germline trimming cut 6 bases from V and 7 bases from J; bases unmatched to any gene: 0. CDR1 and CDR2 from the germline V gene are MNHEY and SVGAGI. This CDR3 is built from 10 residues. CDR3 protein: CASRREEQYF. As DNA, the CDR3 is TGTGCCAGCAGGCGGGAGGAGCAGTACTTC.

The V gene is TRBV4-3, the J gene TRBJ1-6, with D unresolved. The V gene's germline CDR1 is LGHNA and CDR2 YSLEER. Trimming pared 1 base from V and 7 bases from J, leaving 14 bases between. The CDR3 loop spans 16 amino acids. CDR3 protein: CASSQVFPGSNSPLHF. In nucleotides, the CDR3 is TGCGCCAGCAGCCAAGTTTTTCCAGGATCAAATTCACCCCTCCACTTT.

The V call is TRBV28, the J call TRBJ1-1; 7 nucleotides align to TRBD1. Trimming removed 9 bases from V and 11 bases from J; junction bases left unmatched: 12. This CDR3 region has 12 residues. Per germline, CDR1 MDHEN and CDR2 SYDVKM. CDR3 in DNA: TGTGCCAGTCGACAGGGTTCTAATAGTGCTTTCTTT. It specifies CASRQGSNSAFF.

This chain links TRBV2 with TRBJ2-1; weak D call: TRBD2 (5 bases). The CDR3 sequence is 17 residues long. With 1 base removed from V and 8 bases from J, the gap between germline ends came to 21 bases. Germline CDR1 and CDR2: SNHLY and FYNNEI. CDR3 coding DNA: TGTGCCAGCAGTGAAGTATCGTGGGAGAAGCGGTTCGATGAGCAGTTCTTC. Protein: CASSEVSWEKRFDEQFF.

This clone was recorded once. The gene calls are TRBV27 and TRBJ1-1; TRBD1 is a possible D gene (5 bases). The germline V gene encodes CDR1 MNHEY and CDR2 SMNVEV (reference sequence). V lost 0 bases to trimming and J lost 6 bases, with 11 bases between them. This CDR3 is 14 amino acids long. CDR3 DNA: TGTGCCAGCAGTTTATCGTTGGGGCAGTCTGAAGCTTTCTTT. Its protein is CASSLSLGQSEAFF.

The chain carries TRBV11-3 and TRBJ2-5, with a tentative D call TRBD1 (6 bases). V was trimmed by 1 base and J by 4 bases, leaving 7 bases between them. There are 13 residues in the CDR3. Germline CDR1 SGHNT, CDR2 YENEEA. This CDR3 is CASSLVGGETQYF. Written as DNA, the CDR3 is TGTGCCAGCAGCTTAGTAGGGGGAGAGACCCAGTACTTC.

V gene TRBV19 combines with J gene TRBJ2-3; 10 bases line up with TRBD2. CDR1 is LNHDA, CDR2 SQIVND, per germline (reference sequence). The CDR3 has 19 amino acids. V lost 5 bases to trimming and J lost 4 bases; unmatched junction nucleotides: 18. The CDR3 sequence: CASSSRIAGGPTPPDTQYF. Here the CDR3 DNA reads TGTGCCAGTAGTTCCAGGATAGCGGGAGGCCCTACTCCCCCAGATACGCAGTATTTT.